This T cell receptor beta chain was recovered during a study of T cell responses to AZD1222 COVID-19 vaccine. A note on this clone: Its specificity is not known.

Overall study results and limits: Without day 14 samples, only post-peak T cell repertoires were studied.

Sequencing was performed with immunoSEQ multiplex PCR; in TCRdb, only in-frame clones are kept and a portion is missing. The sample lists 100,000 to 120,000 clones; nearly 90% were seen once. The CDR3 totals 14 residues. CDR1 is GTSNPN, CDR2 SVGIG, per germline (reference sequence). V lost 1 base, J lost 2 bases, and 9 bases lay in between. The origin of this receptor is an adult in good health. The specimen was peripheral blood, collected on day 0 of AZD1222 vaccination. This sequence joins TRBV30 and TRBJ1-3; D is possibly TRBD1 (5 bases). The CDR3 reads CAWSEGNPGNTIYF. CDR3 coding DNA: TGTGCCTGGAGTGAGGGGAATCCTGGAAACACCATATATTTT. The complete variable domain, with remaining parts taken from reference TRBV30 and TRBJ1-3, reads SQTIHQWPATLVQPVGSPLSLECTVEGTSNPNLYWYRQAAGRGLQLLFYSVGIGQISSEVPQNLSASRPQDRQFILSSKKLLLSDSGFYLCAWSEGNPGNTIYFGEGSWLTVV.